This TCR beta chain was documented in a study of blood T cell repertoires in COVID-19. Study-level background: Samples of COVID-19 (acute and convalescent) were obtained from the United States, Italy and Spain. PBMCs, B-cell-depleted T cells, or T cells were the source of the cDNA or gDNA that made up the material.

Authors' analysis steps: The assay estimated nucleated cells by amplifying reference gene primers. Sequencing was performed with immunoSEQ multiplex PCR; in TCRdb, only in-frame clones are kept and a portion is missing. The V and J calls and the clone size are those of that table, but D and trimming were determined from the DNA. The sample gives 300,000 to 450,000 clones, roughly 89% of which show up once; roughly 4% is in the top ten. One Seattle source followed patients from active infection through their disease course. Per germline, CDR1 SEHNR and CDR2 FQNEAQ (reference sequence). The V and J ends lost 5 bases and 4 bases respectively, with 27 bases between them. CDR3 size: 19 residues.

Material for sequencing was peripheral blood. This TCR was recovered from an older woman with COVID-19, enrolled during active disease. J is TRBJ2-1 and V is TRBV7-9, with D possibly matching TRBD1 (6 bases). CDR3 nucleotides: TGTGCCAGCAGCCCTGCCTGGGTCAGGGGTGCCGTTGCTTACAATGAGCAGTTCTTC. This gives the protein CASSPAWVRGAVAYNEQFF.